This TCR beta chain derives from a study of blood T cell repertoires in COVID-19. Study information: Samples representing acute and convalescent COVID-19 were sourced from the United States, Italy and Spain. Sample material is recorded as cDNA or gDNA derived from T cells, B-cell-depleted T cells, or PBMCs.

In the original workflow: The assay estimated nucleated cells by amplifying reference gene primers. The data were produced by immunoSEQ multiplex PCR, yet TCRdb's version contains in-frame clones alone and is incomplete. V and J calls and clone size are those listed in that table; D and trimming were worked out from the DNA. In the table there are 35,000 to 45,000 clones, 88% of which are singletons. V shed 2 bases and J shed 0 bases, with 4 bases lying between them. This CDR3 is 13 amino acids long. From germline, CDR1 is MNHNS and CDR2 SASEGT. Sequencing was done on a sample of peripheral blood. This receptor was taken from a human donor in a cohort sampled during active COVID-19. The chain has TRBV6-1 and TRBJ1-1; D is undetermined. Here the CDR3 DNA reads TGTGCCAGCAGTGAACCCTTGAACACTGAAGCTTTCTTT. Translation gives CASSEPLNTEAFF.